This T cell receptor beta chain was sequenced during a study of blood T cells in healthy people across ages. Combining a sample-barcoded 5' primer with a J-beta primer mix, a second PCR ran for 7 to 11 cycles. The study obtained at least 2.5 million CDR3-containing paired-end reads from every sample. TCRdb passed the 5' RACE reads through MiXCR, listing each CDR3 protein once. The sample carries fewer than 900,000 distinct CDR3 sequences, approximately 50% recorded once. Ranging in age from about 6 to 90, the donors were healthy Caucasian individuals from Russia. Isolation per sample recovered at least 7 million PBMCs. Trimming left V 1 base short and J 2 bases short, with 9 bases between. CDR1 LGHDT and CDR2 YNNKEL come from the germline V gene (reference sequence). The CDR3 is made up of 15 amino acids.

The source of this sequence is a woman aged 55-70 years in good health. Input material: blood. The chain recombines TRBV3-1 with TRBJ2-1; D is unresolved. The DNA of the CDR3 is TGTGCCAGCAGCCAAGGCGCTAGAACCTACAATGAGCAGTTCTTC. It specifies CASSQGARTYNEQFF.